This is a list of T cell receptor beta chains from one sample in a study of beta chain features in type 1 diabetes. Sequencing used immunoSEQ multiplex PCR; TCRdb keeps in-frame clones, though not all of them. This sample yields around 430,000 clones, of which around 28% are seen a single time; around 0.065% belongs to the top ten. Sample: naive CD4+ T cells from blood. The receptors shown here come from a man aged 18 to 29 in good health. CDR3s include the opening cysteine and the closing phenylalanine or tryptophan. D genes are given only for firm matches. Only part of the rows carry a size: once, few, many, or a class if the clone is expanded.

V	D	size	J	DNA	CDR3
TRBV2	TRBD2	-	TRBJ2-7	TGTGCCAGCAGACCTGGGGGACTAGCGGTCTACGAGCAGTACTTC	CASRPGGLAVYEQYF
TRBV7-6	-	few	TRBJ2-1	TGTGCCAGCAGCTTATGGGGGGCCGATGAGCAGTTCTTC	CASSLWGADEQFF
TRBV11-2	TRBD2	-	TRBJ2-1	TGTGCCAGCAGCCGGTCTAGCGGGAGTTCCTACAATGAGCAGTTCTTC	CASSRSSGSSYNEQFF
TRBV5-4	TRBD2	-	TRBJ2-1	TGTGCCAGCAGCCCAGGGACTAGCGGGAGGATCGACAATGAGCAGTTCTTC	CASSPGTSGRIDNEQFF
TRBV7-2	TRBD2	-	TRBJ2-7	TGTGCCAGCAGCTTAGGTGGCGGGAGCCCCTACGAGCAGTACTTC	CASSLGGGSPYEQYF
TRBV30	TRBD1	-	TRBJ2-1	TGTGCCTGGAGGGCTCGACAGGGGTCCGCCTACAATGAGCAGTTCTTC	CAWRARQGSAYNEQFF
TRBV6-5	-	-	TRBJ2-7	TGTGCCAGCAGCCGGGGGTACGAGCAGTACTTC	CASSRGYEQYF
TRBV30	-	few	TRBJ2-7	TGTGCGGGAGAGGTGTACCCCTACGAGCAGTACTTC	CAGEVYPYEQYF
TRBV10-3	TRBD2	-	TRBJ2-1	TGTGCCATCGGTAGACAGGGGACTAGCGGGATTACCCAGGGACCTAGCTCCTACAATGAGCAGTTCTTC	CAIGRQGTSGITQGPSSYNEQFF
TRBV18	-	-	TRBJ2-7	TGTGCCAGCTCATCATCTTTAGGGGAGCAGTACTTC	CASSSSLGEQYF
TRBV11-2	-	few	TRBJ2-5	TGTGCCAGCAGCCCCCTCAGGGGAGAGACCCAGTACTTC	CASSPLRGETQYF
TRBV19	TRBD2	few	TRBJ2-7	TGTGCCAGTAGGCCAACTAGCGGCCCATCCTACGAGCAGTACTTC	CASRPTSGPSYEQYF
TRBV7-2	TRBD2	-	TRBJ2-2	TGTGCCAGCAGCTTAAGGGCTAGCGGCACCGGGGAGCTGTTTTTT	CASSLRASGTGELFF
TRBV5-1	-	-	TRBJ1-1	TGCGCCAGCAGCTTGCTGACGGAGAACACTGAAGCTTTCTTT	CASSLLTENTEAFF
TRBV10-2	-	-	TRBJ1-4	TGCGCCACCCGAGGGGTTTGGAAACTGTTTTTT	CATRGVWKLFF
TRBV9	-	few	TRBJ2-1	TGTGCCAGCAGCGACCGGGACACCCGATACAATGAGCAGTTCTTC	CASSDRDTRYNEQFF
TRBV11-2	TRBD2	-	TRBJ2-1	TGTGCCACCCAGCTTAGATACCTAGCGGGAGGAACCTCCTACAATGAGCAGTTCTTC	CATQLRYLAGGTSYNEQFF
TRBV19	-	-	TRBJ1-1	TGTGCCAGTAGTATAGTCGTGAACACTGAAGCTTTCTTT	CASSIVVNTEAFF
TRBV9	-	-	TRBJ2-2	TGTGCCAGCAGCGTGTTTAGCCTGGGCGGCACCGGGGAGCTGTTTTTT	CASSVFSLGGTGELFF
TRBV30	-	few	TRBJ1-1	TGTGCCTGGTCCACCGGGGGGTGGAACACTGAAGCTTTCTTT	CAWSTGGWNTEAFF
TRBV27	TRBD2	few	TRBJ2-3	TGTGCCAGCAGTAAGGGGTCACGGGGGGGCATGAGAGCAGATACGCAGTATTTT	CASSKGSRGGMRADTQYF
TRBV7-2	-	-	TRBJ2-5	TGTGCCAGCAGCTTCGGGCCCGATCAGAAGGAGTACTTC	CASSFGPDQKEYF
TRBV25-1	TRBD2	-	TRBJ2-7	TGTGCCAGCAGTGAATGGGCGGGAGGGCCCCACGAGCAGTACTTC	CASSEWAGGPHEQYF
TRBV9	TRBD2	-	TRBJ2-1	TGTGCCAGCAGCGTAGCCGGACTAGTCAATGAGCAGTTCTTC	CASSVAGLVNEQFF
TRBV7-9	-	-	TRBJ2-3	TGTGCCAGCAGCAACGACTGGAGCACAGATACGCAGTATTTT	CASSNDWSTDTQYF
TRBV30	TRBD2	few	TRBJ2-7	TGTGCCTGGAGGGGGACTAGCGCAGCCTACGAGCAGTACTTC	CAWRGTSAAYEQYF
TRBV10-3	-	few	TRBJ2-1	TGTGCCATCAGTGAGGGCATCGAGCAGTTCTTC	CAISEGIEQFF
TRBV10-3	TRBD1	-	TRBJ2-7	TGTGCCATCAGTCAGACAGGGCCCTCGGGTGAGCAGTACTTC	CAISQTGPSGEQYF
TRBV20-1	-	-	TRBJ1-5	TGCAGGGGGTTGACCCAGCATTTT	CRGLTQHF
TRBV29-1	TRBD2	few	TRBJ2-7	TGCAGCGTGGCCCCGGGACTAGCGAAATACGAGCAGTACTTC	CSVAPGLAKYEQYF
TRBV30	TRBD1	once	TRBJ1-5	TGTGCCTGGAGGGGACAGGGGGCTGCACCCCAGCATTTT	CAWRGQGAAPQHF
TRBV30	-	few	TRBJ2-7	TGTGCCTGGGGGGACGGGACCTACGAGCAGTACTTC	CAWGDGTYEQYF
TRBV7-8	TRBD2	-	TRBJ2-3	TGTGCCAGCAGCCTACAGCGGGAGCAGCTCCCAGATACGCAGTATTTT	CASSLQREQLPDTQYF
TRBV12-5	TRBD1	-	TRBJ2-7	TGTGCTAGTGCGTTAGACAGGGAGTTTCACGAGCAGTACTTC	CASALDREFHEQYF
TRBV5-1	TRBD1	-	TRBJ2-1	TGCGCCAGCTCCAGGGGACAGGGTATCTACAATGAGCAGTTCTTC	CASSRGQGIYNEQFF
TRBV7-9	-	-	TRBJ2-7	TGTGCCAGCAGCCTATCCGGTCGTGTCTACGAGCAGTACTTC	CASSLSGRVYEQYF
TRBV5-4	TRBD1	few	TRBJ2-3	TGTGCCAGCAGCCTGGACAGGGGAGATACGCAGTATTTT	CASSLDRGDTQYF
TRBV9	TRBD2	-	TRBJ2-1	TGTGCCAGCAGCGTAGTACGTGGAGCGGGAGAAAATGAGCAGTTCTTC	CASSVVRGAGENEQFF
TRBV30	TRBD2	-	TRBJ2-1	TGTGCCTGGAGTGCTCGCGGGAGCTCCTACAATGAGCAGTTCTTC	CAWSARGSSYNEQFF
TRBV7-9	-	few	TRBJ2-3	TGTGCCAGCCAAGAGTGGGATTTGACTAGCACAGATACGCAGTATTTT	CASQEWDLTSTDTQYF
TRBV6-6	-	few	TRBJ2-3	TGTGCCAGCAGGGATACAGATACGCAGTATTTT	CASRDTDTQYF
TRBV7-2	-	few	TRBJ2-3	TGTGCCAGCAGCTTAGGGTGGGGTTCCGATACGCAGTATTTT	CASSLGWGSDTQYF
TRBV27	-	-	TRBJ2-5	TGTGCCAGCAGTTCCCAAGAGACCCAGTACTTC	CASSSQETQYF
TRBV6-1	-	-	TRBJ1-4	TGTGCCAGCAGTGATCCGCGGACACCCGAAAAACTGTTTTTT	CASSDPRTPEKLFF
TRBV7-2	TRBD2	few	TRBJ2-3	TGTGCCAGCAGCTTCCCTAGCGGTAGCACAGATACGCAGTATTTT	CASSFPSGSTDTQYF
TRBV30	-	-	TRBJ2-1	TGTGCCTTAGTAGGGTACAATGAGCAGTTCTTC	CALVGYNEQFF
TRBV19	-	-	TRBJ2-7	TGTGCCAGTAGTACCTATTACGGGGTCGCATACGAGCAGTACTTC	CASSTYYGVAYEQYF
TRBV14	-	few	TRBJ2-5	TGTGCCAGCAGCCAAGGAGTATGGGGTGAAGGGACCCAGTACTTC	CASSQGVWGEGTQYF
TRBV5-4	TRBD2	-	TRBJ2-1	TGTGCCAGCAGCTTGGCCAGCGGGAGGGTTAACAATGAGCAGTTCTTC	CASSLASGRVNNEQFF
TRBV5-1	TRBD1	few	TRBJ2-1	TGCGCCAGCAGCCTCCGGGACAGGGGGATCGGTGAGCAGTTCTTC	CASSLRDRGIGEQFF
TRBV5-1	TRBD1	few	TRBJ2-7	TGCGCCAGCAGCTTCTCAGGGGGCTACGAGCAGTACTTC	CASSFSGGYEQYF
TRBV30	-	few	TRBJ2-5	TGTGCCTGGGCCAGGGAGACCCAGTACTTC	CAWARETQYF
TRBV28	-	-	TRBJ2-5	TGTGCCAGCAGCACAACAAGGACCCACCTCCAAACCCAGTACTTC	CASSTTRTHLQTQYF
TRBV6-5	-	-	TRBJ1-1	TGTGCCAGCAGATCGACAGCAGAAGCTTTCTTT	CASRSTAEAFF
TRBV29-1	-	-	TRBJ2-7	TGCAGCGTTGTAGGGGGGGCCCACGAGCAGTACTTC	CSVVGGAHEQYF
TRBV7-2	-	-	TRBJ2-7	TGTGCCAGCAGCTTAGCCAGTAGCATCTACGAGCAGTACTTC	CASSLASSIYEQYF
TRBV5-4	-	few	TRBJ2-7	TGTGCCAGCAGCTTGGTAACCAGGGCGGGCGAGCAGTACTTC	CASSLVTRAGEQYF
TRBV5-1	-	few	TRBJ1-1	TGCGCCAGCAGCTTGCTCCCAGAGAACACTGAAGCTTTCTTT	CASSLLPENTEAFF
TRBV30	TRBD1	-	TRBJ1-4	TGTGCCTGGAAGACCGGACAGGGATCGTCTAATGAAAAACTGTTTTTT	CAWKTGQGSSNEKLFF